This is a list of T cell receptor beta chains from one sample in a study of blood T cell repertoires in COVID-19. The data were produced by immunoSEQ multiplex PCR, yet TCRdb's version contains in-frame clones alone and is incomplete. The sample comprises 370,000 or so clones, approximately 80% of which are singletons, and 1.1% rests with the top ten. Sequenced input: peripheral blood. All receptors come from a human donor with acute or convalescent COVID-19. The donor label of this sample is uncertain. Both conserved end residues are part of each CDR3. The order of the fields is CDR3 DNA, CDR3 protein, V gene, clone size, J gene, D gene. A D gene is named only where the DNA matches it firmly. The size entry is marked missing in some rows and otherwise reads once, few, many or a size class.

TGTGCCAGCAGCTCCTACCCTGGGCATAACTATGGCTACACCTTC CASSSYPGHNYGYTF TRBV7-8 . TRBJ1-2 .
TGTGCCTGGAGCCTCAGGGGTCGCAATCAGCCCCAGCATTTT CAWSLRGRNQPQHF TRBV30 once TRBJ1-5 .
TGTGCCAGCAGCCTGGGGCGACACCAGCGGGAAAAACTGTTTTTT CASSLGRHQREKLFF TRBV5-4 . TRBJ1-4 .
TGTGCCAGCAGCTCCCAGACAGGTGAGCAGTACTTC CASSSQTGEQYF TRBV7-9 . TRBJ2-7 .
TGTGCCAGCAGTCCTCTAGCGGGGGTGGCAGATACGCAGTATTTT CASSPLAGVADTQYF TRBV6-5 . TRBJ2-3 TRBD2
TGTGCCAGCAGCTTAGTGAGGAATGAGCAGTTCTTC CASSLVRNEQFF TRBV11-2 . TRBJ2-1 .
TGCAGTGTACCCGGGGAGGGGGAGCTGTTTTTT CSVPGEGELFF TRBV20-1 . TRBJ2-2 .
TGTGCCAGCAGCCCTGACCCAGGTTATGGAAGGTCAGATACGCAGTATTTT CASSPDPGYGRSDTQYF TRBV7-9 . TRBJ2-3 .
TGTGCCAGCAGCGTAGCCCCACTAGCGGGCATCTACAATGAGCAGTTCTTC CASSVAPLAGIYNEQFF TRBV9 once TRBJ2-1 TRBD2
TGTGCCAGCAGTTCCCCGGGACTAGCGGGGAGCACAGATACGCAGTATTTT CASSSPGLAGSTDTQYF TRBV27 . TRBJ2-3 TRBD2
TGTGCCAGCAGCTTAACAGGTCAAGCCCTCCACTTT CASSLTGQALHF TRBV7-8 . TRBJ1-6 .
TGTGCCAGCAGCGTAGGGGGACAGGGCACAGATACGCAGTATTTT CASSVGGQGTDTQYF TRBV9 once TRBJ2-3 TRBD1
TGTGCCAGCAGTTTGGGACAGCCTCCTTATGGCTACACCTTC CASSLGQPPYGYTF TRBV28 . TRBJ1-2 TRBD1
TGTGCCAGCAGCAGCCTAGGTTATGAGCAGTTCTTC CASSSLGYEQFF TRBV13 . TRBJ2-1 .
TGTGCCAGCAGCCAAGATCGGGCGGGAGGGGGGCCCCCAGATACGCAGTATTTT CASSQDRAGGGPPDTQYF TRBV3-1/TRBV3-2 . TRBJ2-3 TRBD2